This TCR beta chain originates from a study of blood T cell repertoires in COVID-19. As for the study in general: Specimens from acute and convalescent COVID-19 originated in the United States, Italy and Spain.

Germline CDR1 SGHRS, CDR2 YFSETQ. Between the trimmed V and J ends, which lost 0 bases and 5 bases, there was a span of 11 bases. This CDR3 is built from 14 residues. Study members were between about 18 and 95 years old and lived in roughly 24 US regions. Data came from immunoSEQ multiplex PCR; TCRdb stores just in-frame clones and leaves some out. This table holds some 64,000 clones, under 80% found once. The origin of this receptor is a woman aged 55-75 years who had been exposed to COVID-19. This rearrangement joins TRBV5-1 to TRBJ1-1; D unresolved. The sample taken for sequencing was PBMCs or T cells enriched from blood (not recorded which). The CDR3 spells CASSLEGLGTEAFF. The CDR3 DNA follows: TGCGCCAGCAGCTTGGAAGGACTGGGGACTGAAGCTTTCTTT. The full variable domain, with the rest looked up from reference TRBV5-1 and TRBJ1-1, is KAGVTQTPRYLIKTRGQQVTLSCSPISGHRSVSWYQQTPGQGLQFLFEYFSETQRNKGNFPGRFSGRQFSNSRSEMNVSTLELGDSALYLCASSLEGLGTEAFFGQGTRLTVV.